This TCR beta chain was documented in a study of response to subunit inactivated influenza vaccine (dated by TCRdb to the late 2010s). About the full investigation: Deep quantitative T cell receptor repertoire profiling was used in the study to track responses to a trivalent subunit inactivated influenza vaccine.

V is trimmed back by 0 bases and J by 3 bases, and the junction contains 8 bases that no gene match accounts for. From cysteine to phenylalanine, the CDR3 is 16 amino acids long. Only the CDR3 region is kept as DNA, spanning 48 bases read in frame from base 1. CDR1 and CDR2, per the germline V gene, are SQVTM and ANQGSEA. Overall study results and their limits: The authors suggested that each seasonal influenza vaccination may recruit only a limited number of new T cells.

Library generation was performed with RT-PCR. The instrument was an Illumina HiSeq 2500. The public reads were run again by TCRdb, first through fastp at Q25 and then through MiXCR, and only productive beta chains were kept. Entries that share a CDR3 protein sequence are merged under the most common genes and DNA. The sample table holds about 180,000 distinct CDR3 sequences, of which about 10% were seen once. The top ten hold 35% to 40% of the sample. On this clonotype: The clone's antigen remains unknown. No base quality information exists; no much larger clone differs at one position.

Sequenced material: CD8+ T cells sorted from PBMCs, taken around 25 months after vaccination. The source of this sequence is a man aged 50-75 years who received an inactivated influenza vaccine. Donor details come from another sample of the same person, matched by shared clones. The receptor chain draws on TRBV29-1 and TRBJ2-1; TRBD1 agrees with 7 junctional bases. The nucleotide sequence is TGCAGCGTTGAAGATCTTCCTGGGACAGACTACAATGAGCAGTTCTTC. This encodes CSVEDLPGTDYNEQFF.